The 11 T cell receptor beta chains in this list originate from one sample, sequenced in a study of T cells in Graves' hyperthyroidism and ophthalmopathy. Amplification of TCR beta CDR3 regions used RNA as the template. The HTBI primer set was used in a first-round RT-PCR of the TCR CDR3. MiXCR was run by TCRdb on the multiplex PCR reads, yielding one entry per CDR3 protein. The data contain hundreds of thousands of distinct CDR3 sequences, around 20% of them singletons. Input material: blood. The receptors here all came from a man aged 30 to 39 with Graves' ophthalmopathy.

For this clonotype: Given a much more abundant clone one base away, this may be a read error. The rearrangement joins TRBV27 to TRBJ2-5; tentative D call: TRBD2 (5 bases). The CDR3 consists of 14 residues. The germline V gene has CDR1 MNHEY and CDR2 SMNVEV (reference sequence). The germline V and J ends were trimmed by 8 bases and 7 bases, with 20 bases remaining between them. CDR3: CASGNKLRAGTQYF. The CDR3 region has the DNA TGTGCCAGCGGCAACAAACTGAGGGCGGGGACCCAGTACTTC.

Only a few counts were recorded for this clonotype. The chain has TRBV29-1 and TRBJ2-1; 12 bases fit TRBD2. Germline trimming cut 5 bases from V and 6 bases from J; bases unmatched to any gene: 5. The germline V gene encodes CDR1 SQVTM and CDR2 ANQGSEA. The CDR3 spans 14 residues. In nucleotides, the CDR3 is TGCAGCGTTAGGACTAGCGGGATTATCAATGAGCAGTTCTTC. Translated: CSVRTSGIINEQFF.

The chain employs TRBV19 and TRBJ1-3; 10 bases are a match to TRBD1. Germline assignment: CDR1 LNHDA and CDR2 SQIVND (reference sequence). The CDR3 length is 14 residues. Trimming cost V 7 bases and J 5 bases; bases outside gene matches: 5. In DNA, the CDR3 is TGTGCCAGTACAAGACAGGGGGCGAGAAACACCATATATTTT. Protein: CASTRQGARNTIYF.

The chain recombines TRBV9 with TRBJ2-7; 8 bases map to TRBD1. Trimming took 2 bases from V and 3 from J; bases not matched to a gene: 7. The germline V gene has CDR1 SGDLS and CDR2 YYNGEE. CDR3 length: 15 residues. CDR3 sequence (DNA): TGTGCCAGCAGCGTCGGACAGGGTGAGTTCTACGAGCAGTACTTC. Translated, it gives CASSVGQGEFYEQYF.

This clonotype has at least ten counts. The V call is TRBV19, the J call TRBJ1-2; a weak D match, TRBD1 (5 bases). CDR3 length equals 13 residues. Germline V gives CDR1 LNHDA, CDR2 SQIVND (reference sequence). V was pared by 4 bases and J by 5 bases, with 11 bases between. The DNA for the CDR3 is TGTGCCAGTAGTAGGACAAAACGTTATGGCTACACCTTC. The encoded protein is CASSRTKRYGYTF.

This CDR3 reads CATSVRSGANTGELFF. DNA for the CDR3: TGTGCCACCAGTGTGCGAAGCGGAGCGAACACCGGGGAGCTGTTTTTT. The chain is built from TRBV24-1 and TRBJ2-2, with D possibly TRBD2 on 5 matching bases. The germline V gene encodes CDR1 KGHDR and CDR2 SFDVKD. With 5 bases removed from V and 0 bases from J, the gap between germline ends came to 12 bases. The CDR3 loop spans 16 amino acids.

J is TRBJ2-3 and V is TRBV6-4; D uncertain. The CDR3 spans 15 residues. V shed 0 bases and J shed 3 bases, with 10 bases lying between them. Germline V lookup: CDR1 MRHNA, CDR2 SNTAGT. CDR3 sequence (DNA): TGTGCCAGCAGTGACTCGGCCAGCAAGACAGATACGCAGTATTTT. Amino acid sequence: CASSDSASKTDTQYF.

The rearrangement links TRBV28 to TRBJ2-7; unclear D gene. The CDR3 is made up of 11 amino acids. Germline V gene lookup returns CDR1 MDHEN and CDR2 SYDVKM. Trimming cost V 4 bases and J 7 bases, with 8 bases left between them. CDR3 amino acids: CASSWLGEQYF. The CDR3 DNA is TGTGCCAGCAGTTGGCTCGGGGAGCAGTACTTC.

This clonotype was seen ten or more times. This chain links TRBV12-3 or TRBV12-4 with TRBJ1-6, with 8 bases matching TRBD1. CDR3 length equals 15 residues. J lost 10 bases, V lost 2 bases, and 7 bases had no gene match. In nucleotides, the CDR3 is TGTGCCAGCAGTTTAAGTGGCAGGGGGCAGTCACCCCTCCACTTT. Its protein product is CASSLSGRGQSPLHF.

V is TRBV12-3 or TRBV12-4 and J is TRBJ2-7; D may correspond to TRBD1 or TRBD2 (5 bases each). This CDR3 is built from 15 residues. Here the CDR3 reads CVEADGAGSIDEQYF. CDR3 sequence (DNA): TGTGTCGAAGCAGATGGGGCAGGGAGCATCGACGAGCAGTACTTC.

This clonotype was seen a few times. This chain links TRBV19 with TRBJ1-2; no clear D gene. Germline V gives CDR1 LNHDA, CDR2 SQIVND (reference sequence). V shed 5 bases and J shed 6 bases, with 13 bases lying between them. The CDR3 is 13 residues long. DNA of the CDR3: TGTGCCAGTAGTCCTATATCAGCGCATGGCTACACCTTC. Amino acid sequence: CASSPISAHGYTF.